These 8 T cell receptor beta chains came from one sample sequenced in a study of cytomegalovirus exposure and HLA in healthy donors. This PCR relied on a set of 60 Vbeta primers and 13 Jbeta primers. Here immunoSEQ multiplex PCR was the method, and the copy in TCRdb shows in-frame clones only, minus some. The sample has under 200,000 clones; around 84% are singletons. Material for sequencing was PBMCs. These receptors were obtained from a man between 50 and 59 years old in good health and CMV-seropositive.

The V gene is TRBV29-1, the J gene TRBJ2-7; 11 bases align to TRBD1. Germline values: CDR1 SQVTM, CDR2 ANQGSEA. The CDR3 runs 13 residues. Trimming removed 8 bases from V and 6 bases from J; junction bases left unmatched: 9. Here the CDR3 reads CSTGQGDTVEQYF. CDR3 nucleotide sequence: TGCAGCACGGGACAGGGGGACACTGTCGAGCAGTACTTC.

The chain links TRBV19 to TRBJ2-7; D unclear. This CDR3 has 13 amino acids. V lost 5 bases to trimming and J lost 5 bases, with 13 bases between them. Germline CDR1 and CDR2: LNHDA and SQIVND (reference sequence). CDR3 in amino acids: CASSLAPGDEQYF. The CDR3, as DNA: TGTGCCAGTAGTTTGGCTCCGGGTGACGAGCAGTACTTC.

As DNA, the CDR3 is TGTGCCACCAGCAGAGATGGTAGCGGGAACACCGGGGAGCTGTTTTTT. Its translation: CATSRDGSGNTGELFF. The chain couples TRBV15 to TRBJ2-2; a possible D gene is TRBD2 (6 bases). Germline-derived CDR1 and CDR2 are LNHNV and YYDKDF (reference sequence). V dropped 0 bases and J dropped 1 base, with 9 bases sitting between them. This CDR3 has 16 amino acids.

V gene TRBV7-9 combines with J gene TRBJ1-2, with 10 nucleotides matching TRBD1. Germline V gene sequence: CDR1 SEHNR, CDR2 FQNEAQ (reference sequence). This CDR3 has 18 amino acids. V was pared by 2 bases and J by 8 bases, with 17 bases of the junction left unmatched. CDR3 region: CASSLNIMMGQGFRGYTF. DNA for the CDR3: TGTGCCAGCAGCTTAAATATAATGATGGGACAGGGGTTTCGAGGCTACACCTTC. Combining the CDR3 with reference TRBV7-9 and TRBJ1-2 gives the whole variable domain DTGVSQNPRHKITKRGQNVTFRCDPISEHNRLYWYRQTLGQGPEFLTYFQNEAQLEKSRLLSDRFSAERPKGSFSTLEIQRTEQGDSAMYLCASSLNIMMGQGFRGYTFGSGTRLTVV.

This CDR3 is CASSRDRSTKEAFF. CDR3 DNA: TGTGCCAGTTCCCGGGACAGGAGTACGAAGGAAGCTTTCTTT. V and J are TRBV19 and TRBJ1-1, with 8 positions matching TRBD1. V trimming: 8 bases; J trimming: 8 bases; junction bases outside the gene matches: 13. This CDR3 spans 14 amino acids. Per the germline V gene, CDR1 is LNHDA and CDR2 is SQIVND (reference sequence).

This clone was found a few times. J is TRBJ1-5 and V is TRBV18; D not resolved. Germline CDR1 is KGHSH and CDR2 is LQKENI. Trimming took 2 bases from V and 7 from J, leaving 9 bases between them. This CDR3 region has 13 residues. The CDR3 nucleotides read TGTGCCAGCTCACCAGAGCGTGGGCAGCCCCAGCATTTT. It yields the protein CASSPERGQPQHF.

The CDR3 coding sequence is TGTGCCACCAGCAGAGATCCGGGGCGGGGGGGCCGTGATACGCAGTATTTT. This sequence encodes CATSRDPGRGGRDTQYF. This sequence joins TRBV15 and TRBJ2-3, with TRBD2 matching 9 bases. V lost 0 bases, J lost 6 bases, and 10 bases stayed unmatched. CDR3 length equals 17 residues. Germline V gives CDR1 LNHNV, CDR2 YYDKDF (reference sequence).

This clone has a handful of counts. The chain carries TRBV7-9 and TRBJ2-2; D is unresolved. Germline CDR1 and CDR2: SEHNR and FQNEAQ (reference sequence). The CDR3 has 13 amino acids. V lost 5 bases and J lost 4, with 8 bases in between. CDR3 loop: CASSPIGTGELFF. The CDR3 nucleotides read TGTGCCAGCAGCCCCATCGGCACCGGGGAGCTGTTTTTT.